This is a list of T cell receptor beta chains from one sample in a study of OX40 agonist ivuxolimab in advanced cancers. Libraries were prepared by immunoSEQ multiplex PCR; TCRdb keeps only in-frame clonotypes and omits some of them. The table shows some 100,000 clones, with roughly 89% occurring only once. Material: CD4+ or CD8+ T cells sorted from blood, obtained in a trial of the OX40 agonist ivuxolimab. Source of these receptors: an adult with an advanced solid tumor such as melanoma, head and neck, liver or kidney cancer. The CDR3 runs from the conserved cysteine through the conserved F or W. A D gene is named only where the DNA matches it firmly. Size is stated for part of the rows, as once, few or many counts, or as a class when the clone is expanded.

J gene: TRBJ2-5
D gene: TRBD1
clone size: .
V gene: TRBV5-6
CDR3 length: 13
CDR3 DNA: TGTGCCAGCAGCTTCTACAGGGGAGAGACCCAGTACTTC
CDR3 protein: CASSFYRGETQYF

J gene: TRBJ2-2
D gene: .
clone size: .
V gene: TRBV6-4
CDR3 length: 16
CDR3 DNA: TGTGCCAGCCCTATACCCGGGGAAGGGACCGCCGGGGAGCTGTTTTTT
CDR3 protein: CASPIPGEGTAGELFF

J gene: TRBJ1-1
D gene: .
clone size: .
V gene: TRBV7-9
CDR3 length: 14
CDR3 DNA: TGTGCCAGCAGCCCCGGACAAACCTTAGGTGAAGCTTTCTTT
CDR3 protein: CASSPGQTLGEAFF

J gene: TRBJ2-7
D gene: .
clone size: .
V gene: TRBV29-1
CDR3 length: 14
CDR3 DNA: TGCAGCGTTGAACAGGGTACGGGCTCCTACGAGCAGTACTTC
CDR3 protein: CSVEQGTGSYEQYF

J gene: TRBJ1-6
D gene: .
clone size: .
V gene: TRBV5-6
CDR3 length: 13
CDR3 DNA: TGTGCCAGCAGCCGGGAACTCAATTCACCCCTCCACTTT
CDR3 protein: CASSRELNSPLHF

J gene: TRBJ2-7
D gene: TRBD2
clone size: .
V gene: TRBV6-1
CDR3 length: 14
CDR3 DNA: TGTGCCAGCAGTGACGGGGGGTCAACGATCGAGCAGTACTTC
CDR3 protein: CASSDGGSTIEQYF

J gene: TRBJ1-2
D gene: TRBD1
clone size: .
V gene: TRBV27
CDR3 length: 14
CDR3 DNA: TGTGCCAGCAGGAAGACAGGGGGAGACTATGGCTACACCTTC
CDR3 protein: CASRKTGGDYGYTF

J gene: TRBJ2-7
D gene: .
clone size: .
V gene: TRBV7-3
CDR3 length: 23
CDR3 DNA: TGTGCCAGCAGCTTAACGATGGTGGAGGGGGGACCTTCAGTAGTCTGTACAGCCTACGAGCAGTACTTC
CDR3 protein: CASSLTMVEGGPSVVCTAYEQYF

J gene: TRBJ1-1
D gene: TRBD1
clone size: .
V gene: TRBV9
CDR3 length: 14
CDR3 DNA: TGTGCCAGCAGCGACTCAGGGGGAAACACTGAAGCTTTCTTT
CDR3 protein: CASSDSGGNTEAFF

J gene: TRBJ2-7
D gene: TRBD1
clone size: .
V gene: TRBV7-9
CDR3 length: 15
CDR3 DNA: TGTGCCAGCAGCCCAGGACAGGGGGCCCCCCAGGAGCAGTACTTC
CDR3 protein: CASSPGQGAPQEQYF

J gene: TRBJ1-3
D gene: .
clone size: .
V gene: TRBV6-5
CDR3 length: 14
CDR3 DNA: TGTGCCAGCATCCGGACATACTCTGGAAACACCATATATTTT
CDR3 protein: CASIRTYSGNTIYF

J gene: TRBJ2-5
D gene: .
clone size: .
V gene: TRBV10-3
CDR3 length: 13
CDR3 DNA: TGTGCCATCAGTCTAGGACAGCAAGAGACCCAGTACTTC
CDR3 protein: CAISLGQQETQYF

J gene: TRBJ2-7
D gene: .
clone size: .
V gene: TRBV19
CDR3 length: 14
CDR3 DNA: TGTGCCAGTAGCATGGGACTTCCCCTGTACGAGCAGTACTTC
CDR3 protein: CASSMGLPLYEQYF

J gene: TRBJ1-6
D gene: .
clone size: .
V gene: TRBV11-2
CDR3 length: 15
CDR3 DNA: TGTGCCAGCAGCTCCCAGGGTCGGGGAAATTCACCCCTCCACTTT
CDR3 protein: CASSSQGRGNSPLHF

J gene: TRBJ2-5
D gene: TRBD2
clone size: .
V gene: TRBV2
CDR3 length: 15
CDR3 DNA: TGTGCCAGCAGTGAACGGGCTAGCGGGGGAGAGACCCAGTACTTC
CDR3 protein: CASSERASGGETQYF

J gene: TRBJ1-1
D gene: .
clone size: .
V gene: TRBV7-2
CDR3 length: 16
CDR3 DNA: TGTGCCAGCAGCCCCGGGATGGGACTTTCCGGAGGGGGAGCTTTCTTT
CDR3 protein: CASSPGMGLSGGGAFF

J gene: TRBJ1-1
D gene: .
clone size: .
V gene: TRBV6-5
CDR3 length: 14
CDR3 DNA: TGTGCCAGCAGTGACAGGTCGGCGAACACTGAAGCTTTCTTT
CDR3 protein: CASSDRSANTEAFF

J gene: TRBJ1-1
D gene: .
clone size: once
V gene: TRBV7-9
CDR3 length: 11
CDR3 DNA: TGTGCCAGCAGCTTAGGGGGTGAAGCTTTCTTT
CDR3 protein: CASSLGGEAFF

J gene: TRBJ1-3
D gene: TRBD1
clone size: .
V gene: TRBV18
CDR3 length: 17
CDR3 DNA: TGTGCCAGCTCACCACCTATTTACGACAGGGAAGGAAACACCATATATTTT
CDR3 protein: CASSPPIYDREGNTIYF

J gene: TRBJ1-2
D gene: .
clone size: once
V gene: TRBV18
CDR3 length: 15
CDR3 DNA: TGTGCCAGCTCATCAGATTTATCCCCCACCTATGGCTACACCTTC
CDR3 protein: CASSSDLSPTYGYTF

J gene: TRBJ1-4
D gene: .
clone size: .
V gene: TRBV29-1
CDR3 length: 14
CDR3 DNA: TGCAGCGTTGAAAGTTCGGACGCTAATGAAAAACTGTTTTTT
CDR3 protein: CSVESSDANEKLFF

J gene: TRBJ1-5
D gene: TRBD1
clone size: .
V gene: TRBV7-2
CDR3 length: 15
CDR3 DNA: TGTGCCAGCAGTGACGGGGACAGGCGTAATCAGCCCCAGCATTTT
CDR3 protein: CASSDGDRRNQPQHF

J gene: TRBJ1-5
D gene: .
clone size: .
V gene: TRBV18
CDR3 length: 13
CDR3 DNA: TGTGCCAGCTCACCAGGGAACAATCAGCCCCAGCATTTT
CDR3 protein: CASSPGNNQPQHF

J gene: TRBJ2-2
D gene: TRBD1
clone size: .
V gene: TRBV5-1
CDR3 length: 16
CDR3 DNA: TGCGCCAGCAGCCCGGGACAGGGGGCCGGCACCGGGGAGCTGTTTTTT
CDR3 protein: CASSPGQGAGTGELFF

J gene: TRBJ2-7
D gene: TRBD1
clone size: .
V gene: TRBV19
CDR3 length: 14
CDR3 DNA: TGTGCCAGTAGTACCCGACAGGGAACCTACGAGCAGTACTTC
CDR3 protein: CASSTRQGTYEQYF

J gene: TRBJ1-1
D gene: .
clone size: .
V gene: TRBV28
CDR3 length: 15
CDR3 DNA: TGTGCCAGCAGCCGGGGACAAGGGGCCAACACTGAAGCTTTCTTT
CDR3 protein: CASSRGQGANTEAFF

J gene: TRBJ2-7
D gene: TRBD2
clone size: .
V gene: TRBV18
CDR3 length: 18
CDR3 DNA: TGTGCCAGCTCACCAACGGGACTAGCGGGGGGTAGCTCCTACGAGCAGTACTTC
CDR3 protein: CASSPTGLAGGSSYEQYF

J gene: TRBJ1-5
D gene: .
clone size: .
V gene: TRBV7-9
CDR3 length: 14
CDR3 DNA: TGTGCCAGCAGCTTACAGGGGTCTGATCAGCCCCAGCATTTT
CDR3 protein: CASSLQGSDQPQHF

J gene: TRBJ2-2
D gene: TRBD1
clone size: .
V gene: TRBV10-1
CDR3 length: 14
CDR3 DNA: TGCGCCAGCAGCCTACGGACAGGGACCGGGGAGCTGTTTTTT
CDR3 protein: CASSLRTGTGELFF

J gene: TRBJ2-3
D gene: TRBD1
clone size: .
V gene: TRBV6-6
CDR3 length: 15
CDR3 DNA: TGTGCCAGCAGTTTAAGGACAGGGTCCACAGATACGCAGTATTTT
CDR3 protein: CASSLRTGSTDTQYF

J gene: TRBJ2-3
D gene: TRBD2
clone size: .
V gene: TRBV5-1
CDR3 length: 15
CDR3 DNA: TGCGCCAGCGGACTAGCGGGGGGAGGTACAGATACGCAGTATTTT
CDR3 protein: CASGLAGGGTDTQYF

J gene: TRBJ1-6
D gene: .
clone size: few
V gene: TRBV9
CDR3 length: 14
CDR3 DNA: TGTGCCAGCAGCTTGGACTCATGGGATTCACCCCTCCACTTT
CDR3 protein: CASSLDSWDSPLHF

J gene: TRBJ2-3
D gene: TRBD2
clone size: .
V gene: TRBV4-3
CDR3 length: 15
CDR3 DNA: TGCGCCAGCAGCCCCGGGACTAGCGGCACAGATACGCAGTATTTT
CDR3 protein: CASSPGTSGTDTQYF